These 22 T cell receptor beta chains were sequenced from one sample in a study of blood T cell repertoires in COVID-19. Clones were sequenced by immunoSEQ multiplex PCR, and TCRdb holds only the in-frame ones, with some missing. In the table there are approximately 150,000 clones, about 92% of which are singletons. Input material: peripheral blood. The origin of the receptors is a woman in her sixties with COVID-19, enrolled during active disease.

The rearrangement links TRBV2 to TRBJ2-3; 11 bases match TRBD2. The trim removed 4 bases at V and 9 bases at J, leaving 9 bases unmatched. Per germline, CDR1 SNHLY and CDR2 FYNNEI. The CDR3 is made up of 15 amino acids. CDR3: CASSVKATSGATQYF. CDR3 coding DNA: TGTGCCAGCAGTGTGAAAGCGACTAGCGGGGCCACGCAGTATTTT.

The rearrangement joins TRBV6-5 to TRBJ1-3; D not certain. CDR1 and CDR2 (germline): MNHEY, SVGAGI. The CDR3 runs 16 residues. The germline V and J ends were trimmed by 4 bases and 0 bases, with 13 bases remaining between them. The CDR3 region is CASSSPGSPSGNTIYF. For the CDR3, the DNA is TGTGCCAGCAGTTCCCCCGGGTCCCCCTCTGGAAACACCATATATTTT.

This clone was seen a single time. V is TRBV5-1 and J is TRBJ1-3; no clear D. This CDR3 is built from 16 residues. From germline, CDR1 is SGHRS and CDR2 YFSETQ. Trimming removed 0 bases from V and 4 bases from J, with 14 bases in between. In DNA, the CDR3 is TGCGCCAGCAGCTTGGAAGCCCCGGGTATCGGAAACACCATATATTTT. Translating it yields CASSLEAPGIGNTIYF. Variable domain in full (rest from reference TRBV5-1 and TRBJ1-3): KAGVTQTPRYLIKTRGQQVTLSCSPISGHRSVSWYQQTPGQGLQFLFEYFSETQRNKGNFPGRFSGRQFSNSRSEMNVSTLELGDSALYLCASSLEAPGIGNTIYFGEGSWLTVV.

The chain joins TRBV10-3 to TRBJ2-7; the match to TRBD1 covers 8 bases. Trimming took 5 bases from V and 4 from J; bases not matched to a gene: 10. The CDR3 sequence is 15 residues long. Germline lookup yields CDR1 ENHRY and CDR2 SYGVKD. DNA for the CDR3: TGTGCCATCAGTAGCAGGACAGGGTCGGGGTACGAGCAGTACTTC. This gives the protein CAISSRTGSGYEQYF.

The chain joins TRBV13 to TRBJ2-7; D may be TRBD1 (6 bases). The length of the CDR3 is 14 residues. Germline-derived CDR1 and CDR2 are PRHDT and FYEKMQ (reference sequence). Trimming took 1 base from V and 0 from J, leaving 7 bases between them. CDR3 DNA sequence: TGTGCCAGCAGCTTAGAACAGGGCTCCTACGAGCAGTACTTC. This sequence encodes CASSLEQGSYEQYF.

This sequence joins TRBV6-5 and TRBJ1-2, with TRBD1 as a possible D gene (5 bases). The CDR3 runs to 15 residues. CDR1 is MNHEY, CDR2 SVGAGI, per germline. The ends were cut back, 6 bases at V and 2 bases at J, with 16 bases in the middle. The CDR3 nucleotides are TGTGCCAGCAGACCCTCTCGGGGGGAGAACTATGGCTACACCTTC. Translated, it gives CASRPSRGENYGYTF.

This chain joins TRBV10-3 and TRBJ2-7, with 8 bases lining up with TRBD1. V shed 9 bases, J shed 7 bases, and the junction held 14 bases outside the gene matches. Germline CDR1 is ENHRY and CDR2 is SYGVKD. The CDR3 consists of 14 residues. CDR3 sequence (DNA): TGTGCCATTACTGCGGGACAGGTGAATGGGGAGCAGTACTTC. Encoded protein: CAITAGQVNGEQYF.

This clone was seen a single time. DNA of the CDR3: TGTGCCAGCAGCTTGGTATCTAACTATGGCTACACCTTC. Translation gives CASSLVSNYGYTF. The genes are TRBV5-8 and TRBJ1-2, with no clear D. Germline V gives CDR1 SGHTS, CDR2 YDEGEE. V gave up 0 bases and J gave up 0 bases, with 3 bases separating them. This CDR3 spans 13 amino acids.

The rearrangement joins TRBV3-1 (or the pseudogene TRBV3-2) to TRBJ1-3; D is ambiguous. Trimming took off 1 base at V and 0 bases at J, with 13 bases between the two ends. Germline CDR1 is LGHDT and CDR2 is YNNKEL (reference sequence). The CDR3 totals 17 residues. In nucleotides, the CDR3 is TGTGCCAGCAGCCAAGTGAGGCAGCTTGTCTCTGGAAACACCATATATTTT. Its protein is CASSQVRQLVSGNTIYF.

This clone appeared once. This chain uses TRBV5-5 with TRBJ1-5, with D perhaps TRBD1 (5 bases). The CDR3 loop spans 15 amino acids. Trimming took 0 bases from V and 2 from J, leaving 9 bases between them. Per germline, CDR1 SGHKS and CDR2 YYEKEE (reference sequence). The CDR3 sequence is CASSLGDSGNQPQHF. CDR3 nucleotides: TGTGCCAGCAGCTTGGGAGACAGTGGCAATCAGCCCCAGCATTTT.

The rearrangement links TRBV7-6 to TRBJ2-7, with 10 bases fitting TRBD1. Germline V gives CDR1 SGHVS, CDR2 FNYEAQ. The CDR3 has 16 amino acids. Trimming removed 1 base from V and 2 bases from J; junction bases left unmatched: 5. DNA for the CDR3: TGTGCCAGCAGCTTAGGTCCCGGACAGGGGGCCTACGAGCAGTACTTC. This encodes CASSLGPGQGAYEQYF.

This chain links TRBV4-2 with TRBJ1-6; no firm D call. Germline loops: CDR1 LGHNA, CDR2 YNFKEQ. This CDR3 contains 14 residues. Deletions cut 1 base from V and 10 bases from J, with 11 bases between. The CDR3 DNA follows: TGTGCCAGCAGCCAAGCCCGTTCGGGGTCACCCCTCCACTTT. This encodes CASSQARSGSPLHF.

The genes are TRBV7-6 and TRBJ2-2, with 9 bases identical to TRBD1. J gave up 8 bases and V 5 bases, and 9 bases lay outside the gene matches. Germline V gene data show CDR1 as SGHVS and CDR2 as FNYEAQ. CDR3 length equals 15 residues. The CDR3 sequence: CASSPGTGQIGELFF. The CDR3 region has the DNA TGTGCCAGCAGCCCCGGGACAGGGCAGATAGGGGAGCTGTTTTTT.

V usage is TRBV28 and J usage is TRBJ1-2, with D possibly being TRBD1 (5 bases). This CDR3 spans 15 amino acids. The germline V gene encodes CDR1 MDHEN and CDR2 SYDVKM. Trimming took 2 bases from V and 4 from J, leaving 14 bases between them. The DNA for the CDR3 is TGTGCCAGCAGTTTAGGGGCAGGGAAGATCTATGGCTACACCTTC. Protein: CASSLGAGKIYGYTF.

This chain connects TRBV12-3 or TRBV12-4 to TRBJ1-1; D gene uncertain. Trimming took 5 bases from V and 5 from J, leaving 9 bases between them. This CDR3 contains 12 residues. CDR3 in DNA: TGTGCCAGCAGTAAGAGAGGTACTGAAGCTTTCTTT. This codes for CASSKRGTEAFF.

The V gene is TRBV5-5, the J gene TRBJ1-1, with D possibly being TRBD1 (5 bases). V was cut by 0 bases and J by 5 bases, with 17 bases left in between. This CDR3 contains 16 residues. Germline V gene sequence: CDR1 SGHKS, CDR2 YYEKEE (reference sequence). CDR3 sequence (DNA): TGTGCCAGCAGCTTGGCCCTGGGGGGTTTATGGACTGAAGCTTTCTTT. Its translation: CASSLALGGLWTEAFF.

The chain combines TRBV7-2 with TRBJ1-5; D unresolved. Trimming stripped 5 bases from V and 2 bases from J, with 13 bases between. Germline V gene sequence: CDR1 SGHTA, CDR2 FQGNSA. The CDR3 covers 15 residues. In DNA form, the CDR3 reads TGTGCCAGCAGCCCAGAAACCTCAGGCAATCAGCCCCAGCATTTT. Protein product: CASSPETSGNQPQHF.

The V and J genes are TRBV5-6 and TRBJ1-5; the D gene is possibly TRBD1 (6 bases). The CDR3 is 17 amino acids. V lost 1 base and J 2 bases, leaving 16 bases between the germline ends. The germline V gene has CDR1 SGHDT and CDR2 YYEEEE. Here the CDR3 reads CASSLRSQGVGNQPQHF. As DNA, the CDR3 is TGTGCCAGCAGCTTGAGGTCACAGGGAGTCGGCAATCAGCCCCAGCATTTT.

The chain couples TRBV7-3 to TRBJ1-1; no firm D call. The CDR3 has 13 residues. V dropped 4 bases and J dropped 4 bases, with 10 bases sitting between them. Germline values: CDR1 SGHTA, CDR2 FQGTGA. CDR3 sequence reads: CASSSGAVTEAFF. The CDR3 bases are TGTGCCAGCAGCTCCGGAGCTGTCACTGAAGCTTTCTTT.

The V call is TRBV9, the J call TRBJ1-3; 7 bases match TRBD1. With V trimmed by 1 base and J by 0 bases, 7 bases remained unmatched. The CDR3 covers 17 residues. Germline values: CDR1 SGDLS, CDR2 YYNGEE. In nucleotides, the CDR3 is TGTGCCAGCAGCGTACTCGGACAGGATTACTCTGGAAACACCATATATTTT. Protein: CASSVLGQDYSGNTIYF.

The rearrangement uses TRBV7-2 and TRBJ1-6; D might be TRBD1 (5 bases). V gave up 5 bases and J gave up 12 bases, with 20 bases separating them. The CDR3 is made up of 15 amino acids. The germline CDR1 and CDR2 sequences are SGHTA and FQGNSA. CDR3 nucleotides: TGTGCCAGCAGCGAAAGGACGCAGGGCTCCTTACCCCTCCACTTT. Amino acids: CASSERTQGSLPLHF.

The gene calls are TRBV19 and TRBJ1-6; D not certain. The V and J ends lost 5 bases and 2 bases respectively, with 10 bases between them. The germline CDR1 and CDR2 sequences are LNHDA and SQIVND (reference sequence). This CDR3 spans 15 amino acids. The CDR3 here is CASSFPTAYNSPLHF. The CDR3 region has the DNA TGTGCCAGTAGTTTTCCCACGGCCTATAATTCACCCCTCCACTTT.